These 7 T cell receptor beta chains share one sample of origin, sequenced in a study of Graves' ophthalmopathy and Graves' hyperthyroidism. Amplified material comprised TCR beta CDR3 regions derived from RNA transcripts. Second-round multiplex PCR came after first-round RT-PCR with HTBI primers. TCRdb independently ran MiXCR on the multiplex PCR reads; one entry per CDR3 protein. Of about 370,000 distinct CDR3 sequences detected, approximately 17% appear once; the ten largest clones hold roughly 2.4%. The sample was peripheral blood. These receptors originate from an adult woman with stable Graves' hyperthyroidism.

V and J are TRBV7-2 and TRBJ1-6, with no clear D. V was pared by 1 base and J by 0 bases, with 7 bases between. Germline V gene sequence: CDR1 SGHTA, CDR2 FQGNSA. The CDR3 is 16 amino acids. The DNA for the CDR3 is TGTGCCAGCAGCTTAGATATAGGCTCCTATAATTCACCCCTCCACTTT. Its protein product is CASSLDIGSYNSPLHF. Filled out from reference TRBV7-2 and TRBJ1-6, the complete variable domain reads GAGVSQSPSNKVTEKGKDVELRCDPISGHTALYWYRQSLGQGLEFLIYFQGNSAPDKSGLPSDRFSAERTGGSVSTLTIQRTQQEDSAVYLCASSLDIGSYNSPLHFGNGTRLTVT.

The chain uses TRBV6-2 or TRBV6-3 and TRBJ2-7; 13 nucleotides line up with TRBD2. With 3 bases clipped from V and 6 bases from J, the junction kept 11 bases outside the gene matches. Germline V gene lookup returns CDR1 MNHEY and CDR2 SVGEGT. The CDR3 extends over 17 amino acids. Written as DNA, the CDR3 is TGTGCCAGCAGTTATTTCGGACTAGCGGGAGCAGAGCCCGAGCAGTACTTC. This encodes CASSYFGLAGAEPEQYF.

The chain uses TRBV6-2 or TRBV6-3 and TRBJ1-5; 7 nucleotides align to TRBD1. J was trimmed by 5 bases and V by 6 bases; bases with no gene match: 7. CDR3 length equals 14 residues. Germline-derived CDR1 and CDR2 are MNHEY and SVGEGT. For the CDR3, the DNA is TGTGCCAGCAGCCTAACAGGGGAGTATCAGCCCCAGCATTTT. Translated: CASSLTGEYQPQHF.

This clonotype was found many times. The rearrangement links TRBV6-2 or TRBV6-3 to TRBJ2-7; D is perhaps TRBD1 or TRBD2 (6 bases each). In germline, CDR1 is MNHEY, CDR2 SVGEGT. CDR3 length: 19 amino acids. V was trimmed by 1 base and J by 5 bases, leaving 27 bases between them. As DNA, the CDR3 is TGTGCCAGCAGTTACTTCAGCGGGTCTGAGAGGGGGGTAGCTAACGAGCAGTACTTC. Protein sequence: CASSYFSGSERGVANEQYF.

This clonotype was detected many times. V usage is TRBV6-5 and J usage is TRBJ2-7; 8 bases agree with TRBD1. Germline V CDR1 and CDR2: MNHEY, SVGAGI. This CDR3 has 13 residues. J lost 2 bases, V lost 6 bases, and 3 bases had no gene match. CDR3 nucleotide sequence: TGTGCCAGCAGGCGACAGGGGCCCTACGAGCAGTACTTC. Amino acids: CASRRQGPYEQYF.

This clonotype was recorded many times. The chain uses TRBV12-3 or TRBV12-4 and TRBJ1-5, with D tentatively TRBD1 (5 bases). This CDR3 has 14 amino acids. V was trimmed by 3 bases and J by 5 bases, leaving 11 bases between them. The CDR3 DNA reads as TGTGCCAGCAGTTTGGTTCGAGGGGATCAGCCCCAGCATTTT. Its protein is CASSLVRGDQPQHF.

The chain recombines TRBV6-2 or TRBV6-3 with TRBJ2-6, with D perhaps being TRBD1 or TRBD2 (5 bases each). The CDR3 covers 19 residues. V shed 6 bases and J shed 4 bases, with 25 bases lying between them. The germline CDR1 and CDR2 sequences are MNHEY and SVGEGT. The chain's CDR3 is CASRPTLRGLGSGANVLTF. In DNA form, the CDR3 reads TGTGCCAGCAGACCTACCCTCCGGGGCTTGGGTTCCGGGGCCAACGTCCTGACTTTC.